What follows are 29 T cell receptor beta chains derived from one specimen sequenced in a study of shared clonotypes between healthy human individuals. Clones were read by immunoSEQ multiplex PCR, and TCRdb kept only the in-frame ones, dropping some. In the table there are more than 2,000,000 clones, 85% to 95% of which are singletons. The sequencing sample was made of naive CD4+ T cells sorted from blood. Noted subset: CD45RA+ positively selected. The receptors were gathered from a man between 18 and 29 years old in good health.

The rearrangement links TRBV9 to TRBJ1-3; tentative D call: TRBD1 (6 bases). Trimming took off 3 bases at V and 0 bases at J, with 10 bases between the two ends. This CDR3 spans 15 amino acids. Germline V lookup: CDR1 SGDLS, CDR2 YYNGEE. For the CDR3, the DNA is TGTGCCAGCAGCGGTGGACAGCCCTCTGGAAACACCATATATTTT. Amino acid sequence: CASSGGQPSGNTIYF.

With regard to this clone: The sample carries other DNA sequences with the same CDR3. V usage is TRBV5-1 and J usage is TRBJ1-2, with D uncertain. The CDR3 is 13 amino acids. The V end was cut by 0 bases, the J end by 4 bases, with 7 bases between. CDR1 and CDR2 (germline): SGHRS, YFSETQ. CDR3 sequence: CASSLESPYGYTF. The DNA of the CDR3 is TGCGCCAGCAGCTTGGAATCACCCTATGGCTACACCTTC.

This chain uses TRBV18 with TRBJ1-5, with 7 bases lining up with TRBD1. This CDR3 has 15 residues. V gave up 4 bases and J gave up 2 bases; unmatched junction bases: 5. CDR1 is KGHSH, CDR2 LQKENI, per germline. The CDR3 DNA is TGTGCCAGCTCACTTCAAACAGGGGGCAATCAGCCCCAGCATTTT. It specifies CASSLQTGGNQPQHF.

V and J are TRBV10-3 and TRBJ2-1, with TRBD1 identical over 9 bases. V lost 6 bases and J lost 7; bases outside the gene matches: 7. The CDR3 has 14 amino acids. CDR1 is ENHRY, CDR2 SYGVKD, per germline. CDR3 in DNA: TGTGCCATCAGGACCGGACAGGGGCAGAATGAGCAGTTCTTC. This codes for CAIRTGQGQNEQFF.

This sequence joins TRBV18 and TRBJ1-1; no reliable D call. Germline assignment: CDR1 KGHSH and CDR2 LQKENI. The CDR3 is 14 amino acids. V was shortened by 6 bases and J by 4 bases, with 15 bases between the two germline ends. CDR3 DNA sequence: TGTGCCAGCTCTCCGATACATGGGAGCACTGAAGCTTTCTTT. Translated: CASSPIHGSTEAFF.

The V and J genes are TRBV7-6 and TRBJ2-2; TRBD1 might be the D (5 bases). The V gene lost 4 bases and the J gene lost 0 bases, with 12 bases spanning the gap. Germline CDR1 SGHVS, CDR2 FNYEAQ. The CDR3 is made up of 16 amino acids. The CDR3 DNA reads TGTGCCAGCAGCTCAAGGACACACGCGAACACCGGGGAGCTGTTTTTT. Translating gives CASSSRTHANTGELFF.

With respect to this clone: The sample contains more than one DNA sequence encoding this CDR3. The rearrangement uses TRBV2 and TRBJ1-1, with 9 bases fitting TRBD1. The trim removed 6 bases at V and 5 bases at J, leaving 7 bases unmatched. CDR3 length equals 14 residues. Germline V gene data show CDR1 as SNHLY and CDR2 as FYNNEI. CDR3 DNA sequence: TGTGCCAGCAGCGTACAGGGGGCTAGTACTGAAGCTTTCTTT. It translates to CASSVQGASTEAFF.

V usage is TRBV7-6 and J usage is TRBJ2-7; D is possibly TRBD1 (6 bases). V lost 6 bases and J lost 2, with 20 bases in between. CDR3 length: 16 residues. Germline values: CDR1 SGHVS, CDR2 FNYEAQ. The CDR3 here is CASSFISTGSPYEQYF. CDR3 nucleotide sequence: TGTGCCAGCAGTTTTATATCGACAGGCAGTCCCTACGAGCAGTACTTC.

The V gene is TRBV2, the J gene TRBJ2-1; 10 bases line up with TRBD1. V dropped 8 bases and J dropped 5; count of bases not matched to a gene: 6. The CDR3 length is 14 residues. CDR1 and CDR2 from the germline V gene are SNHLY and FYNNEI. The CDR3 DNA sequence: TGTGCCAGCCAATCCGGGACAGGGGACAATGAGCAGTTCTTC. Residues: CASQSGTGDNEQFF.

This clone turned up a few times. The chain uses TRBV7-8 and TRBJ1-6, with 9 bases that match TRBD1. J lost 8 bases, V lost 5 bases, and 7 bases had no gene match. CDR3 length equals 15 residues. The germline CDR1 and CDR2 sequences are SGHVS and FQNEAQ. The chain's CDR3 is CASSPPGTGYSPLHF. The CDR3 region has the DNA TGTGCCAGCAGCCCCCCCGGGACAGGGTATTCACCCCTCCACTTT.

The chain employs TRBV30 and TRBJ2-7, with D perhaps assigned TRBD1 or TRBD2 (5 bases each). CDR1 and CDR2 (germline): GTSNPN, SVGIG (reference sequence). V lost 3 bases to trimming and J lost 2 bases, with 14 bases between them. The CDR3 is made up of 14 amino acids. The CDR3 DNA reads TGTGCCTGGAGACCCCCGGGGCAGGCCTACGAGCAGTACTTC. This codes for CAWRPPGQAYEQYF. Looking up the rest from reference TRBV30 and TRBJ2-7 gives the full variable domain: SQTIHQWPATLVQPVGSPLSLECTVEGTSNPNLYWYRQAAGRGLQLLFYSVGIGQISSEVPQNLSASRPQDRQFILSSKKLLLSDSGFYLCAWRPPGQAYEQYFGPGTRLTVT.

J is TRBJ1-1 and V is TRBV29-1, with D perhaps TRBD1 (5 bases). CDR1 SQVTM and CDR2 ANQGSEA come from the germline V gene. V was cut by 4 bases and J by 6 bases, with 15 bases left in between. This CDR3 comprises 13 residues. CDR3 sequence: CSVVRVGDSEAFF. The DNA for the CDR3 is TGCAGCGTTGTGCGGGTAGGGGACTCTGAAGCTTTCTTT.

The J gene is TRBJ2-7, the V gene TRBV6-5, with 11 positions matching TRBD2. The CDR3 totals 15 residues. Germline assignment: CDR1 MNHEY and CDR2 SVGAGI. The V and J ends lost 3 bases and 2 bases, in that order; junction bases with no gene match: 3. The CDR3 is CASSYTSGSTYEQYF. CDR3 DNA sequence: TGTGCCAGCAGTTATACTAGCGGGAGCACCTACGAGCAGTACTTC.

The chain joins TRBV6-6 to TRBJ2-6; D is uncertain. V gave up 8 bases and J gave up 0 bases, with 8 bases separating them. There are 14 residues in the CDR3. Germline-derived CDR1 and CDR2 are MNHNY and SVGAGI (reference sequence). CDR3 region: CASGLSSGANVLTF. The CDR3 region has the DNA TGTGCCAGCGGGTTGAGCTCTGGGGCCAACGTCCTGACTTTC.

Comments on this clone: This same CDR3 is encoded by further DNA sequences in the sample. The CDR3 coding sequence is TGTGCCTGGAGTGTACGGGGGGATCAGCCCCAGCATTTT. This translates into CAWSVRGDQPQHF. The chain has TRBV30 and TRBJ1-5, with D possibly TRBD1 on 5 matching bases. Germline V gives CDR1 GTSNPN, CDR2 SVGIG (reference sequence). V lost 0 bases to trimming and J lost 5 bases, with 8 bases between them. The CDR3 has 13 residues.

The J gene is TRBJ1-2, the V gene TRBV2, with D unclear. The CDR3 extends over 15 amino acids. Germline CDR1 and CDR2: SNHLY and FYNNEI. Trimming removed 5 bases at V and 0 bases at J, with 13 bases between. CDR3 nucleotides: TGTGCCAGCAGTCCCGGGAAGGTGGCTAACTATGGCTACACCTTC. Translation gives CASSPGKVANYGYTF.

This chain uses TRBV9 with TRBJ2-5; 7 nucleotides line up with TRBD2. This CDR3 comprises 15 residues. The V gene's germline CDR1 is SGDLS and CDR2 YYNGEE. Trimming cost V 3 bases and J 3 bases; bases outside gene matches: 8. The CDR3 bases are TGTGCCAGCAGCGAAGCCGGGACTACCAAAGAGACCCAGTACTTC. It specifies CASSEAGTTKETQYF.

The gene calls are TRBV19 and TRBJ2-2; tentatively, D is TRBD1 or TRBD2 (6 bases each). CDR1 and CDR2 (germline): LNHDA, SQIVND (reference sequence). Trimming shortened V by 7 bases and J by 3 bases, and 12 bases separated the two germline ends. This CDR3 spans 14 amino acids. The CDR3 coding sequence is TGTGCCAGTAAGGGGGGCGCGCACACCGGGGAGCTGTTTTTT. It codes for CASKGGAHTGELFF.

As concerns this clone: Other DNA sequences in this specimen translate into the identical CDR3. V and J are TRBV6-5 and TRBJ1-5; D remains ambiguous. CDR1 and CDR2 (germline): MNHEY, SVGAGI. With 6 bases removed from V and 2 bases from J, the gap between germline ends came to 8 bases. The CDR3 totals 13 residues. The DNA of the CDR3 is TGTGCCAGCAGCCCGCCAGGCAATCAGCCCCAGCATTTT. Translating it yields CASSPPGNQPQHF.

This clone was counted once. The chain couples TRBV18 to TRBJ2-3; perhaps TRBD1 as D (6 bases). In germline, CDR1 is KGHSH, CDR2 LQKENI. This CDR3 is 15 amino acids long. The V gene lost 3 bases and the J gene lost 2 bases, with 12 bases spanning the gap. This CDR3 is CASSPRHRATDTQYF. CDR3 nucleotides: TGTGCCAGCTCACCTCGTCACAGGGCCACAGATACGCAGTATTTT.

The chain couples TRBV6-1 to TRBJ2-2; 9 bases map to TRBD2. Germline values: CDR1 MNHNS, CDR2 SASEGT. J was trimmed by 4 bases and V by 2 bases; bases with no gene match: 5. The CDR3 length is 16 residues. The CDR3 DNA follows: TGTGCCAGCAGTGAATACCTAGCGGGGATCACCGGGGAGCTGTTTTTT. This gives the protein CASSEYLAGITGELFF.

The CDR3 DNA is TGTGCCAGCAGCTCTCCACAGACCCAAGAGACCCAGTACTTC. Protein sequence: CASSSPQTQETQYF. V usage is TRBV5-4 and J usage is TRBJ2-5; no definite D call. Germline lookup yields CDR1 SGHNT and CDR2 YYREEE (reference sequence). This CDR3 comprises 14 residues. V was shortened by 3 bases and J by 1 base, with 10 bases between the two germline ends. The complete variable domain, with remaining parts taken from reference TRBV5-4 and TRBJ2-5, reads ETGVTQSPTHLIKTRGQQVTLRCSSQSGHNTVSWYQQALGQGPQFIFQYYREEENGRGNFPPRFSGLQFPNYSSELNVNALELDDSALYLCASSSPQTQETQYFGPGTRLLVL.

The chain joins TRBV7-2 to TRBJ2-3, with D uncertain. CDR1 and CDR2 (germline): SGHTA, FQGNSA. Trimming removed 5 bases at V and 8 bases at J, with 17 bases between. The CDR3 loop spans 14 amino acids. For the CDR3, the DNA is TGTGCCAGCAGCCCGGAACCCCTCTCTGGTACGCAGTATTTT. This codes for CASSPEPLSGTQYF.

This chain connects TRBV7-2 to TRBJ2-7, with 13 bases matching TRBD2. This CDR3 is built from 16 residues. V lost 5 bases, J lost 3 bases, and 7 bases stayed unmatched. Germline lookup yields CDR1 SGHTA and CDR2 FQGNSA. CDR3 in DNA: TGTGCCAGCAGCACGGGGACTAGCGGGAACTACTACGAGCAGTACTTC. It codes for CASSTGTSGNYYEQYF.

The chain has TRBV7-9 and TRBJ2-7; the match to TRBD1 covers 7 bases. This CDR3 has 16 residues. Unmatched junction bases numbered 11, after V lost 5 bases and J lost 1 base. CDR1 SEHNR and CDR2 FQNEAQ come from the germline V gene (reference sequence). In DNA form, the CDR3 reads TGTGCCAGCAGCCCCTTTCAGGGGGTACGATCCTACGAGCAGTACTTC. It translates to CASSPFQGVRSYEQYF.

As regards this clone: Other nucleotide sequences in the sample specify the same CDR3. The rearrangement joins TRBV28 to TRBJ1-1; D is uncertain. CDR1 is MDHEN and CDR2 is SYDVKM in the germline V gene. There are 13 residues in the CDR3. The V end was cut by 3 bases, the J end by 2 bases, with 7 bases between. The CDR3 reads CASSFRGNTEAFF. CDR3 nucleotide sequence: TGTGCCAGCAGTTTCCGGGGAAACACTGAAGCTTTCTTT.

V is TRBV19 and J is TRBJ1-5; 9 positions agree with TRBD1. The CDR3 is made up of 16 amino acids. Germline V gene lookup returns CDR1 LNHDA and CDR2 SQIVND (reference sequence). Losses at the gene ends were 4 bases for V and 3 bases for J; bases not matched to a gene: 7. This chain's CDR3 is CASSTSDRGNNQPQHF. The CDR3 nucleotides read TGTGCCAGTAGTACCTCGGACAGGGGCAACAATCAGCCCCAGCATTTT.

V gene TRBV5-1 combines with J gene TRBJ1-4; D unresolved. The CDR3 length is 14 residues. Between the trimmed V and J ends, which lost 4 bases and 5 bases, there was a span of 12 bases. Looked up from germline, CDR1 is SGHRS and CDR2 is YFSETQ. The CDR3, as DNA: TGCGCCAGCAGCCTTATAGGCACAAATGAAAAACTGTTTTTT. This gives the protein CASSLIGTNEKLFF.

Comments on this clone: Additional DNA sequences in this sample encode the identical CDR3. CDR3 region: CASSYGGNTEAFF. The CDR3 DNA is TGTGCCAGCAGCTACGGCGGGAACACTGAAGCTTTCTTT. The chain has TRBV6-6 and TRBJ1-1; no clear D gene. V lost 6 bases, J lost 1 base, and 9 bases lay in between. The CDR3 covers 13 residues. The germline gives CDR1 MNHNY, CDR2 SVGAGI (reference sequence).